This entry describes one T cell receptor beta chain. What it binds is unknown. This sample is drawn from a study of siplizumab effects on memory and regulatory T cells. V dropped 0 bases and J dropped 11; count of bases not matched to a gene: 3. Germline values: CDR1 SGHDT, CDR2 YYEEEE. This CDR3 is 13 amino acids long. Study-level findings and limits: Sequences below about 10^-5 frequency were poorly captured, limiting mapping of alloreactive clones. Memory T cells appeared less diverse than naive cells, which seemed to contribute substantially to alloresponse.

Clones were sequenced by immunoSEQ multiplex PCR, and TCRdb holds only the in-frame ones, with some missing. The sample shows around 100,000 clones, around 92% of them seen only once. The rearrangement links TRBV5-6 to TRBJ2-1; TRBD2 matches 9 bases. The sequenced material came from CD4+ T cells sorted from blood. This TCR was sampled from a human donor in good health. CDR3 sequence: CASSLELAGQQFF. CDR3 bases: TGTGCCAGCAGCTTGGAACTAGCGGGCCAGCAGTTCTTC.